What follows is one TCR beta chain and its context. Libraries were prepared by immunoSEQ multiplex PCR; TCRdb keeps only in-frame clonotypes and omits some of them. The sample lists tens of thousands of clones, roughly nine tenths occurring once. The data stem from a study of OX40 agonist ivuxolimab in advanced cancers. The CDR3 length is 15 residues. Germline CDR1 KGHSH, CDR2 LQKENI. Trimming removed 1 base at V and 2 bases at J, with 12 bases between. This sample comprised CD4+ or CD8+ T cells sorted from blood, obtained in a trial of the OX40 agonist ivuxolimab. The receptor was isolated from an adult with an advanced solid tumor such as melanoma, head and neck, liver or kidney cancer. The rearrangement uses TRBV18 and TRBJ2-7, with a weak D call TRBD1 (6 bases). CDR3: CASSPLKQGTYEQYF. In DNA, the CDR3 is TGTGCCAGCTCACCACTCAAACAGGGAACCTACGAGCAGTACTTC.